The clone carrying this TCR beta chain was picked up a small number of times. What it recognizes is unknown. These data come from a study of OX40 agonist ivuxolimab in advanced cancers. The V end lost 5 bases, the J end lost 6 bases, and 10 bases lay between the germline ends. The CDR3 contains 11 residues. CDR1 and CDR2 from the germline V gene are SQVTM and ANQGSEA. The table came from immunoSEQ multiplex PCR; TCRdb's copy has only in-frame clones and leaves some out. The sample lists some 95,000 clones, less than 90% seen once, with over 0.65% in the top ten. The study's findings and limits: No antigen was identified for the clonally expanded peripheral T cells. At doses 0.1 to 3.0 mg/kg, CD4+ and CD8+ clones expanded.

Source: CD4+ or CD8+ T cells sorted from blood, taken in a trial of the OX40 agonist ivuxolimab. This TCR came from an adult with an advanced solid tumor such as melanoma, head and neck, liver or kidney cancer. The chain has TRBV29-1 and TRBJ1-1; TRBD1 might be the D (6 bases). The CDR3 loop is CSVKDRSEAFF. The DNA of the CDR3 is TGCAGCGTTAAGGACAGATCTGAAGCTTTCTTT. The full variable domain, with the rest looked up from reference TRBV29-1 and TRBJ1-1, is SAVISQKPSRDICQRGTSLTIQCQVDSQVTMMFWYRQQPGQSLTLIATANQGSEATYESGFVIDKFPISRPNLTFSTLTVSNMSPEDSSIYLCSVKDRSEAFFGQGTRLTVV.